Each of the 7 T cell receptor beta chains below was sequenced from the same sample in a study of blood T cell repertoires in COVID-19. Clones were sequenced by immunoSEQ multiplex PCR, and TCRdb holds only the in-frame ones, with some missing. This sample has 50,000 to 60,000 clones, with roughly nine tenths found just once. The sequencing input was peripheral blood. The receptors were sampled from a human donor in a cohort sampled during active COVID-19.

The genes are TRBV30 and TRBJ2-1, with D perhaps TRBD2 (5 bases). The CDR3 consists of 15 residues. CDR1 and CDR2 (germline): GTSNPN, SVGIG (reference sequence). The germline V and J ends were trimmed by 0 bases and 2 bases, with 11 bases remaining between them. CDR3 sequence reads: CAWSVRGYPYNEQFF. Here the CDR3 DNA reads TGTGCCTGGAGTGTCCGGGGTTACCCCTACAATGAGCAGTTCTTC.

The J gene is TRBJ1-3, the V gene TRBV5-1, with 8 positions matching TRBD1. The germline V gene encodes CDR1 SGHRS and CDR2 YFSETQ. This CDR3 has 14 residues. V shed 8 bases, J shed 0 bases, and the junction held 4 bases outside the gene matches. CDR3 amino acids: CASQTGGSGNTIYF. CDR3 nucleotides: TGCGCCAGTCAAACAGGGGGCTCTGGAAACACCATATATTTT.

The V and J genes are TRBV11-3 and TRBJ2-7; 10 bases are a match to TRBD1. J was trimmed by 5 bases and V by 5 bases; bases with no gene match: 9. The CDR3 spans 15 residues. The germline gives CDR1 SGHNT, CDR2 YENEEA. CDR3 nucleotides: TGTGCCAGCAGCGAGGGGGGGGACAGGGGCCACGAGCAGTACTTC. This codes for CASSEGGDRGHEQYF.

In nucleotides, the CDR3 is TGTGCCAGCAGTTACTCTACCCTGGATCTAGGAAATGAGCAGTTCTTC. It yields the protein CASSYSTLDLGNEQFF. The chain is built from TRBV6-5 and TRBJ2-1; no firm D call. The V gene lost 0 bases and the J gene lost 7 bases, with 16 bases spanning the gap. In germline, CDR1 is MNHEY, CDR2 SVGAGI. The CDR3 is 16 amino acids.

In DNA, the CDR3 is TGCAGCGTTGATCCGGGGTACTCCTACAATGAGCAGTTCTTC. Amino acid sequence: CSVDPGYSYNEQFF. The chain employs TRBV29-1 and TRBJ2-1; D perhaps matches TRBD2 (5 bases). The length of the CDR3 is 14 residues. Trimming shortened V by 3 bases and J by 0 bases, and 9 bases separated the two germline ends. Germline CDR1 SQVTM, CDR2 ANQGSEA.

The chain uses TRBV3-1 (or the pseudogene TRBV3-2) and TRBJ2-2; D ambiguous. Germline CDR1 is LGHDT and CDR2 is YNNKEL (reference sequence). The CDR3 spans 17 residues. Deletions cut 1 base from V and 1 base from J, with 13 bases between. The CDR3: CASSQGYGALNTGELFF. Here the CDR3 DNA reads TGTGCCAGCAGCCAAGGATACGGAGCATTGAACACCGGGGAGCTGTTTTTT.

The V and J genes are TRBV28 and TRBJ2-3; 8 bases map to TRBD1. The germline CDR1 and CDR2 sequences are MDHEN and SYDVKM. V dropped 5 bases and J dropped 3; count of bases not matched to a gene: 13. This CDR3 spans 17 amino acids. The CDR3 is CASSGLTGQAYTDTQYF. For the CDR3, the DNA is TGTGCCAGCAGTGGTCTGACGGGACAGGCCTATACAGATACGCAGTATTTT. The full variable domain, with the rest looked up from reference TRBV28 and TRBJ2-3, is DVKVTQSSRYLVKRTGEKVFLECVQDMDHENMFWYRQDPGLGLRLIYFSYDVKMKEKGDIPEGYSVSREKKERFSLILESASTNQTSMYLCASSGLTGQAYTDTQYFGPGTRLTVL.